This TCR beta chain appears in the sequencing data of a study of cytomegalovirus exposure and HLA in healthy donors (dated by TCRdb to about 2017). Regarding the study in general: An earlier analysis of more than 550 of the donors reported over 250 Gb of sequence data and 90 million to 120 million unique TCR beta sequences obtained from around 180 million T cells. Roughly 320 gigabases of sequencing data and about 92 million unique TCR sequences made up an early release that covered fewer than 650 HLA-typed donors. Among the roughly 380 genotyped donors, approximately 82% belonged to the genetic ancestry cluster associated with self-reported Caucasian donors. The study aimed to test whether signatures of past pathogen exposure could be identified by cataloging public T cell receptors. The study profiled the T cell repertoires of around 700 subjects by immunosequencing and related them to cytomegalovirus serostatus. In addition to the first cohort of 650 to 750 subjects, a separate validation cohort of approximately 110 different subjects was used. To predict cytomegalovirus infection status, the study combined high-throughput TCR immunosequencing, statistical association of individual TCRs with disease status, and machine learning. A later analysis re-examined previously published TCR beta repertoires from 500 to 700 donors and added high-resolution HLA genotyping to investigate patterns of TCR occurrence. Rather than using new phenotypic data, the later analysis identified candidate immune exposures from TCR beta sequences and from how often those sequences occurred across donors. An earlier analysis of some 500 of the donors applied high-throughput TCR beta sequencing to assess whether each TCR beta V gene segment acted as functional or pseudogenic. Donor age, sex, ethnicity and CMV serostatus were collected together with the repertoire data. Genome-wide SNP genotypes for about 65% of the roughly 670 donors were used in a later genetic analysis, which treated that subset as a discovery cohort. Every discovery cohort repertoire had been produced on one sequencing platform. Class I and class II HLA loci were covered by the typing at four-digit resolution. The number of typed donors differed by locus: about 620-630 for A, B, C, DRB1 and DQB1; approximately 540 for DQA1; fewer than 610 for DPA1; and about 450 for DPB1. Roughly 5 DR-DQ haplotypes were handled as single units for association and clustering, since linkage in the cohort was strong. Among about 400 genotyped donors of the cohort, an average of approximately 220,000 unique TCR beta nucleotide sequences was sequenced per donor, of which 15% to 20% were non-productive.

The cohort comprised several hundred healthy bone marrow donors. Cohort members were all nominally healthy when sampled, although unrecorded immune exposures were likely present. The donor was CMV seronegative and was included in the group of hundreds of seronegative cohort members. Every donor gave a peripheral blood sample, and the peripheral blood mononuclear cells from that sample were used for TCR beta sequencing. The Qiagen DNeasy Blood Extraction Kit was used to extract genomic DNA from the blood cell samples. In regard to this clone: Its binding antigen is unknown.

The investigation overall reported the following: Linkage disequilibrium might explain the correlated functional status among segregating V segments, but an unknown experimental factor could not be excluded. It was suggested by the authors that the approach could potentially be generalized to other disease states and immunological phenotypes. According to a later analysis, TCR association rates differed among HLA loci, with DRB1 alleles showing the most associated TCRs and HLA-C alleles showing the fewest. A cluster of highly shared sequence variants was judged likely to be a technical artifact of the sequencing pipeline. Assigning TCR associations to individual alleles was difficult when HLA alleles, especially DR and DQ, strongly co-occurred. In an earlier analysis of roughly 560 of the donors, most TCR beta V segments were observed in productive rearrangements about 87% or about 30% of the time, broadly matching IMGT annotations. V-gene and J-gene trimming of TCR beta chains was associated with a missense DCLRE1C variant in a later genetic analysis, and the association was replicated in an independent cohort. Only TCR beta chains were sequenced in this cohort, and the absence of alpha or paired-chain data limited detectable features. A further reported finding was that TCR beta sequences accurately predicted the HLA-A and HLA-B alleles for most subjects in the first cohort. Cytomegalovirus status was reported to be diagnosed by the classifier with high specificity and sensitivity in both the original and validation cohorts. A later analysis found that HLA-associated TCR beta chains were more clonally expanded and had lower generation probabilities than equally common non-associated chains. HLA typing was unavailable for some donors at each locus, so association tests used only the typed subset. In a later genetic analysis, fewer N-insertions in productive TCRs were reported among donors in an Asian-associated ancestry cluster than the approximately 710-donor mean. The study listed approximately 150 TCR beta chains as associated with cytomegalovirus. In a later analysis, several top co-occurrence clusters were reported to appear linked to parvovirus B19, influenza, CMV and Epstein-Barr virus. The earlier analysis of a few hundred of the donors excluded 15 to 20 rarely observed V segments, including chromosome 9 orphons, because counts were too low. Most CMV-associated TCR beta chains appeared to be HLA-restricted in a later analysis, and the HLA associations seemed to be driven largely by CMV exposure. The presence/absence analyses assumed that sequencing depth was roughly uniform across donors, and that assumption may not be true. In vitro tests confirmed that a few of the cytomegalovirus-associated TCR beta chains recognize cytomegalovirus antigens. For the cohort, immune exposure information was limited to CMV serostatus. Across donors, most TCR sequences were observed very rarely, whereas some public TCRs were present in many individuals. The 87-base-pair reads could not distinguish some IMGT-functional V segments, including TRBV6-2 and TRBV6-3, so those segments were excluded. In a later analysis, 16,951 TCR beta sequences were associated with specific HLA alleles at a false discovery rate of 0.05.

To prepare the library, the immunoSEQ multiplex PCR assay was applied. For the multiplex PCR, a mixture combining 60 forward primers for TCR Vbeta segments and 13 reverse primers for TCR Jbeta segments was used. The CDR3 region of rearranged TCR beta genes was amplified from genomic DNA with a multiplex PCR assay. On the Illumina HiSeq System, the amplified TCR beta libraries were sequenced as 87-base-pair reads. The published analysis was carried out like this. Across the 700 or so repertoires, a later analysis counted tens of millions of unique TCR beta chains, 9.5 million to 13 million of which were shared by at least two donors. A nearest-neighbor algorithm error-corrected the raw reads and collapsed the reads into unique sequences, merging closely related sequences to remove PCR and sequencing errors. V, D and J gene segments were assigned by aligning CDR3 sequences to IMGT reference sequences. For a sequence to be retained, a match of at least six nucleotides was required to both a V gene segment and a J gene segment. Rearrangements were called productive when the CDR3 lacked stop codons and stayed in frame with V and J; all others were non-productive. Following IMGT convention, CDR3 was defined as the stretch from the second conserved V-encoded cysteine to the conserved J-encoded phenylalanine. Sequences without an unambiguous match to a single V gene segment were excluded from the earlier analysis of a few hundred of the donors. An earlier analysis of 500 to 600 of the donors classified V segments as functional when productive rearrangements were above 56.7% and as segregating when the standard deviation between donors was above 5%. A statistical classification framework was built to diagnose cytomegalovirus status from the catalog of TCR beta chain sequences. In a later analysis, TCR nucleotide sequences were compared against IMGT/GENE-DB human TR gene sequences so that V and J genes could be assigned. Using the TCRdist pipeline, a later analysis assigned CDR3 sequences along with most-parsimonious VDJ recombination scenarios. In a later analysis, each TCR beta chain was defined by its CDR3 amino acid sequence together with its V-gene family, and reads lacking a unique V-gene family were excluded. A later analysis removed several hundred highly shared, low-generation-probability nucleotide sequences to deal with suspected cross-contamination and a sequencing artifact. In a later analysis, a clonal expansion index for each public chain was calculated from normalized within-repertoire ranks of inferred template counts. In a later analysis, generation probabilities were computed with a VDJ recombination model fitted to out-of-frame rearrangements, and the resulting probabilities were checked against IGoR. Hypergeometric tests were used in a later analysis to score TCR-TCR, TCR-HLA and TCR-CMV co-occurrence, with a repertoire-size bias correction applied to the TCR pairs. False discovery rates were estimated in a later analysis by permuting HLA or CMV assignments 20 times. In a later analysis, co-occurring TCRs were grouped using DBSCAN, and TCRdist sequence similarity was added for clustering within HLA-allele-positive subsets. Repertoires with fewer than 30,000 or more than 120,000 public chains were left out of co-occurrence clustering, as were five repertoires with anomalous nucleotide sharing. Not all clones reach the TCRdb copy of this immuneACCESS table, which keeps in-frame sequences only. Checked studies attribute under half of the gap to unresolved V genes and leave the rest unexplained. That table supplies the V and J calls and clone size; D and trimming were determined from the DNA. The sample table holds roughly 27,000 clones. The ten biggest clones cover 0.71% of the sample.

CDR1 and CDR2 were assigned from the germline V gene (reference sequence) as GTSNPN and SVGIG. From the cysteine through the phenylalanine, the CDR3 covers 15 amino acids. The sequence is cut down to CDR3 DNA, 45 bases in frame from base 1. Here V drops 0 bases and J drops 9 bases, and the junction holds 11 bases not matched to any gene. This receptor chain uses TRBV30 and TRBJ1-5, and TRBD1 matches 7 of the central bases. The receptor's source is a man in his thirties or forties in good health and CMV-seronegative. Specimen: PBMCs. The DNA is as follows: TGTGCCTGGAGTGTAGTAGGGGGCGCCCCCCGGCCCCAGCATTTT. This codes for CAWSVVGGAPRPQHF.